This paragraph covers one TCR beta chain sequence. Its target is not known. This specimen belongs to a study of siplizumab effects on memory and regulatory T cells. Clones were read by immunoSEQ multiplex PCR, and TCRdb kept only the in-frame ones, dropping some. The sample lists 99,000 or so clones; about 92% were seen once. This CDR3 spans 14 amino acids. Regarding the study as a whole: Confirmation was lacking for the suppressive function of proliferating Tregs derived from siplizumab cultures. Memory cells seemed less diverse than naive T cells, which seemed major alloresponse contributors.

Sample: CD4+ T cells sorted from blood. The sequence was collected from a human donor in good health. The chain joins TRBV21-1 to TRBJ1-2. TRBV21-1 is noted as a pseudogene. CDR3 sequence reads: CARQGGGLDYGYTF. Written as DNA, the CDR3 is TGTGCCCGCCAAGGCGGGGGGTTAGACTATGGCTACACCTTC.